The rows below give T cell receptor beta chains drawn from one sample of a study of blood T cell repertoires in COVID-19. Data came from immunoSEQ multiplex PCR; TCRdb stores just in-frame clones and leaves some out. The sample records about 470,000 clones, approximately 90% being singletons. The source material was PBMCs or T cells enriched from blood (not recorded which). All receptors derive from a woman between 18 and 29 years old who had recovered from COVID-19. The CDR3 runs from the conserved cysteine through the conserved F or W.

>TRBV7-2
CASSLVVRGYEQYF
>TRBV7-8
CASSSMTGEEIDTQYF
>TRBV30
CAWSMGGERVQPQHF
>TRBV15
CATSRDREETQYF
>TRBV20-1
CSARNGQKLFF
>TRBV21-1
CASTIPANYGYTF
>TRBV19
CASRSSTDTQYF
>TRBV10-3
CAVDRTGGGYTF
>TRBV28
CASSLQAVVGDGYGYTF
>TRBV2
CASSEKDSYGYTF
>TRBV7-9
CASSLSDRVDYGYTF